This T cell receptor beta chain derives from a study of CD8+ T cells in alopecia areata. The wider study: For treated patients, severity scores reflected the percentage of scalp area affected.

Isolated RNA was reverse transcribed into cDNA used as the sequencing template. Method: immunoSEQ multiplex PCR; TCRdb's copy keeps in-frame clones and lacks some. The sample contains under 20,000 clones, 50% to 60% of which appear only once. This CDR3 is built from 12 residues. Trimming pared 1 base from V and 9 bases from J, leaving 9 bases between. Per germline, CDR1 LGHNT and CDR2 FRNRAP. As for treatment: oral pan-JAK inhibitor, 5-10 mg twice daily. Peripheral blood and lesional scalp punch biopsies came from alopecia areata patients. Note on this clone: The antigen remains undetermined.

Findings and limits, study-wide: Scalp and blood samples kept many expanded lesional clones throughout tofacitinib.

This sequence joins TRBV12-5 and TRBJ2-5; D remains ambiguous. The clonotype was recovered from a human donor with alopecia areata. This specimen consisted of skin, obtained at week 4, from a patient treated with tofacitinib. The CDR3 nucleotides read TGTGCTAGTGGTTTGGAGACGGCCCCCCAGTACTTC. Translated: CASGLETAPQYF.